The present TCR beta chain was sequenced within a study of blood T cell repertoires in COVID-19 (dated by TCRdb to the early 2020s). As for the study more broadly: The collaborator samples originated in the United States, Italy and Spain and spanned the acute and convalescent phases of COVID-19. The material from the prospective study consisted of cDNA or gDNA derived from T cells, B-cell-depleted T cells, or PBMCs. The dataset comprised deeply sampled blood TCRbeta repertoires from subjects exposed to, actively infected with, or recovered from COVID-19. The repertoires were released in a freely available public database meant as a resource for research on the immune response to SARS-CoV-2. The samples were drawn from two sources: the first 160 participants of the ongoing ImmuneRACE study, and 950 to 1,500 subjects contributed by 6 global collaborators. A de-identified subject ID, COVID-19 status, age in years and sex were almost always included in the sample metadata. Where available, HLA class I and class II types were taken from metadata supplied by the sample provider and were not determined by assay-based typing.

The immunoSEQ Assay, a bias-controlled multiplex PCR, was used to amplify TCRbeta CDR3 regions from genomic DNA. Under the source paper's analysis protocol: Within the assay, amplification of reference gene primers was used to estimate how many nucleated cells each sample contained. To quantify the absolute abundance of each unique TCRbeta CDR3 rearrangement, sequence reads were collapsed and filtered. For each sample, productive Simpson clonality was calculated by taking the square root of Simpson's diversity index across productive rearrangements. What TCRdb holds here is the immuneACCESS table cut down to in-frame rearrangements. Part of the clones is not present; checked against another copy, under half of the missing clones reflect an unresolved V gene, and the others are unexplained. V and J calls and clone size are copied from that table; D and trimming were computed from the DNA. This sample gives fewer than 85,000 clones in total; more than 70% of them show up just once. The biggest ten clones account for approximately 15% of the sample.

Results and caveats for the whole study, not just this receptor: The amount of clinical and demographic metadata varied by source and participant and was provided uncurated.

V and J lose 4 bases and 0 bases, and a span of 6 bases separates them. CDR1 and CDR2, looked up from the germline V gene (reference sequence), are SGHAT and FQDESV. From the cysteine through the phenylalanine, the CDR3 covers 13 amino acids. Only the CDR3 region is kept as DNA, spanning 39 bases read in frame from base 1. Collaborating institutions collected whole blood in K2EDTA tubes following their own protocols. For TCRbeta analysis, collaborator samples were shipped as frozen whole blood, as isolated PBMCs, or as DNA extracted from either sample type. Regarding this clone: What this receptor recognizes is not known. No much larger clonotype is one base removed from it; base qualities were not supplied.

This TCR was recovered from a woman between 55 and 75 years old with acute or convalescent COVID-19. The chain links TRBV11-1 with TRBJ1-1, with the D gene call left open. Material for sequencing was peripheral blood. The CDR3 region: CASSSSVNTEAFF. The DNA reads as follows: TGTGCCAGCAGCTCTTCAGTGAACACTGAAGCTTTCTTT.